The clone carrying this TCR beta chain was detected only a few times. Its antigen is not identified. These data belong to a study of cytomegalovirus exposure and HLA in healthy donors. General observations from the study: In vitro assays verified that three CMV-associated chains recognized CMV antigens specifically. Researchers catalogued about 150 TCR beta chains as cytomegalovirus-associated. Published work reported that the classifier diagnosed cytomegalovirus status with high specificity and sensitivity.

Measured with immunoSEQ multiplex PCR; TCRdb has only the in-frame clones, and not every one. This table holds over 55,000 clones, 90% to 97% found once. This CDR3 has 12 residues. Trimming cost V 8 bases and J 8 bases, with 13 bases left between them. The germline CDR1 and CDR2 sequences are SNHLY and FYNNEI. Sequencing used PBMCs. The sequence was obtained from a young man in good health and CMV-seronegative. The rearrangement links TRBV2 to TRBJ2-1, with D possibly matching TRBD2 (5 bases). The CDR3 nucleotides read TGTGCCAGCCAGGAACGGCGGGATGAGCAGTTCTTC. Amino acids: CASQERRDEQFF.